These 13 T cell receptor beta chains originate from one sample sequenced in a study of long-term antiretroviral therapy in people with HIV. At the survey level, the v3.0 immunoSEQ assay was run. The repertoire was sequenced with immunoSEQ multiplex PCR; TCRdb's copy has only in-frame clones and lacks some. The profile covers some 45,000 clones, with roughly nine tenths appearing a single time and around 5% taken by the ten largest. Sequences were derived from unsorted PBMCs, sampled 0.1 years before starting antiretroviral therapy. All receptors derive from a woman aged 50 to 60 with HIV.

In DNA, the CDR3 is TGCGCCAGCAGCTTGGTACTAGCGGGGGGCGAGCAGTACTTC. Translated: CASSLVLAGGEQYF. This sequence joins TRBV5-1 and TRBJ2-7; TRBD2 aligns across 12 bases. The CDR3 length is 14 residues. V dropped 0 bases and J dropped 6; count of bases not matched to a gene: 1. Germline-derived CDR1 and CDR2 are SGHRS and YFSETQ.

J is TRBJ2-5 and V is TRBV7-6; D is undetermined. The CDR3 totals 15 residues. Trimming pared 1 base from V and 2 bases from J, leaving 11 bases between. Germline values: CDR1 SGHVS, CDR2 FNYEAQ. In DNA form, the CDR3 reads TGTGCCAGCAGCTTAGTCTTGTTAAAACAAGAGACCCAGTACTTC. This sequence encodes CASSLVLLKQETQYF. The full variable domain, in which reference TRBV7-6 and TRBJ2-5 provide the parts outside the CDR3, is GAGVSQSPRYKVTKRGQDVALRCDPISGHVSLYWYRQALGQGPEFLTYFNYEAQQDKSGLPNDRFSAERPEGSISTLTIQRTEQRDSAMYRCASSLVLLKQETQYFGPGTRLLVL.

The CDR3 region is CASSESGQGSSYEQYF. DNA for the CDR3: TGCGCCAGCAGTGAGTCCGGACAGGGGAGCTCCTACGAGCAGTACTTC. The chain joins TRBV10-1 to TRBJ2-7; TRBD1 agrees at 9 bases. Trimming removed 0 bases from V and 0 bases from J; junction bases left unmatched: 3. The CDR3 sequence is 16 residues long. CDR1 and CDR2 (germline): WNHNN, SYGVQD (reference sequence).

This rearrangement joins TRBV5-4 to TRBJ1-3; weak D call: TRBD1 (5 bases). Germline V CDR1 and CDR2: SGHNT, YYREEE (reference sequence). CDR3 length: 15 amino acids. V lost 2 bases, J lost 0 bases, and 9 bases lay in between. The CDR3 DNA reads TGTGCCAGCAGCTTAGACAGCCACTCTGGAAACACCATATATTTT. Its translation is CASSLDSHSGNTIYF. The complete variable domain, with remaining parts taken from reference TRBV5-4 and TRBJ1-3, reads ETGVTQSPTHLIKTRGQQVTLRCSSQSGHNTVSWYQQALGQGPQFIFQYYREEENGRGNFPPRFSGLQFPNYSSELNVNALELDDSALYLCASSLDSHSGNTIYFGEGSWLTVV.

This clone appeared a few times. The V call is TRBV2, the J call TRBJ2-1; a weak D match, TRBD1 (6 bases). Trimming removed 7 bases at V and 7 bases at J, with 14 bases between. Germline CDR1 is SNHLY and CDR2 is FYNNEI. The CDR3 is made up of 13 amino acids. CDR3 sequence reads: CASKRDRINEQFF. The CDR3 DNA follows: TGTGCCAGCAAACGAGACAGGATTAATGAGCAGTTCTTC.

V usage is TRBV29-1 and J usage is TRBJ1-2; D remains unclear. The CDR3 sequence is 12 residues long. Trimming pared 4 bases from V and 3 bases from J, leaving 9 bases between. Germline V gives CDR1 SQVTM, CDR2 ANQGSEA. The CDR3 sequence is CSVGDRDYGYTF. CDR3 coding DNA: TGCAGCGTTGGGGATCGTGACTATGGCTACACCTTC.

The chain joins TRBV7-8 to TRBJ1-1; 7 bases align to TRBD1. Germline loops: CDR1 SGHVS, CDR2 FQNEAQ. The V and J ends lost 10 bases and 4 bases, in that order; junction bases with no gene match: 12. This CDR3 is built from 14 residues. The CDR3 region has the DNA TGTGCCAACCCGACCCTAAACAGGGGCACTGAAGCTTTCTTT. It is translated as CANPTLNRGTEAFF.

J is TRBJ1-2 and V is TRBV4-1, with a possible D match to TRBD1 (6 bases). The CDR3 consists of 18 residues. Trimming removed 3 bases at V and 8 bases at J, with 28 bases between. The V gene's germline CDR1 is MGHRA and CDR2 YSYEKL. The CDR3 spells CASSHVQHLFVGGEGYTF. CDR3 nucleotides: TGCGCCAGCAGCCACGTCCAACACTTATTTGTGGGGGGCGAGGGCTACACCTTC.

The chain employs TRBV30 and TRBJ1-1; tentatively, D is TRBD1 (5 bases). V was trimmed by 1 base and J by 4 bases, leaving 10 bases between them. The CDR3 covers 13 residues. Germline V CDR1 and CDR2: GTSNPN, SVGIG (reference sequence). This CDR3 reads CAWSAGFVTEAFF. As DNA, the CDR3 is TGTGCCTGGAGTGCAGGGTTTGTCACTGAAGCTTTCTTT.

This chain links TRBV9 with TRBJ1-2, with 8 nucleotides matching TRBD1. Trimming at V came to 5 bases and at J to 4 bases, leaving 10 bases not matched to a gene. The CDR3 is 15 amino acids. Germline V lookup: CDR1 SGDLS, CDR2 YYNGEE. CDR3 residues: CASRASQGAGYGYTF. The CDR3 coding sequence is TGTGCCAGCAGAGCAAGCCAGGGGGCTGGCTATGGCTACACCTTC.

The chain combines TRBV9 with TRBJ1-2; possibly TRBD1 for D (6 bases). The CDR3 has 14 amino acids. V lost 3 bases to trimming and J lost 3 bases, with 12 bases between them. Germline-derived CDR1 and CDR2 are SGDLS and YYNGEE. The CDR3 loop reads CASSALQGYYGYTF. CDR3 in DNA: TGTGCCAGCAGCGCATTACAGGGTTACTATGGCTACACCTTC.

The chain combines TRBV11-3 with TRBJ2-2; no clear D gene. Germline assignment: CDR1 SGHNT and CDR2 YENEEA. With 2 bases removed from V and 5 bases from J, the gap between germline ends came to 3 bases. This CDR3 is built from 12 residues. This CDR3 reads CASSLRTGELFF. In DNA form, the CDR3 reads TGTGCCAGCAGCTTAAGGACCGGGGAGCTGTTTTTT. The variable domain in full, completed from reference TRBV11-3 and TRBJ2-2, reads EAGVVQSPRYKIIEKKQPVAFWCNPISGHNTLYWYLQNLGQGPELLIRYENEEAVDDSQLPKDRFSAERLKGVDSTLKIQPAELGDSAVYLCASSLRTGELFFGEGSRLTVL.

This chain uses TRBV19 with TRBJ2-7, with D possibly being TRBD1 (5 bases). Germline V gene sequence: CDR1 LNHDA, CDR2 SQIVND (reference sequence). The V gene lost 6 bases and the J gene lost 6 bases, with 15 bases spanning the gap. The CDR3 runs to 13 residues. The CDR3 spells CASRYQGDSEQYF. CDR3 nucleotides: TGTGCCAGTAGGTACCAGGGTGATTCCGAGCAGTACTTC.